The entry below describes one T cell receptor beta chain. What it binds is unknown. The ends were cut back, 9 bases at V and 0 bases at J, with 4 bases in the middle. CDR1 and CDR2 (germline): ENHRY, SYGVKD. This CDR3 spans 11 amino acids. The data stem from a study of vaccination effects on CD4 cells after COVID-19. Expansion of antigen-specific CD4+ T cells with viral peptide pools was carried out by the ViraFEST assay before sequencing. Researchers isolated CD4+ T cells once 9 to 11 days of culture had elapsed. Recipients of the vaccine had no prior SARS-CoV-2 infection and negative nucleocapsid antibodies. In the cultures, half the medium was exchanged for IL-2 medium on days 3 and 7. Sequenced by immunoSEQ multiplex PCR; TCRdb stores in-frame clones only, minus some. The sample has roughly 20,000 clones; 60% to 70% are singletons.

Sequences were derived from CD4+ T cells from PBMCs cultured with HCoV-NL63 spike peptides, sampled before COVID-19 vaccination. This TCR came from a human donor who received a COVID-19 vaccine. This chain joins TRBV10-3 and TRBJ2-3; D is unresolved. The CDR3 loop is CAILSTDTQYF. The DNA for the CDR3 is TGTGCCATTCTTAGCACAGATACGCAGTATTTT.